These 23 T cell receptor beta chains were sequenced from one sample in a study of blood T cell repertoires in COVID-19. Repertoires were generated with immunoSEQ multiplex PCR, while TCRdb's copy carries only in-frame clones and drops some. This table has about 80,000 clones, 88% appearing once. The source material was peripheral blood. The receptors shown here come from a woman older than 75 with acute or convalescent COVID-19.

The chain joins TRBV19 to TRBJ2-2; TRBD2 might be the D (6 bases). CDR1 LNHDA and CDR2 SQIVND come from the germline V gene (reference sequence). CDR3 length: 15 residues. V lost 5 bases and J lost 1, with 11 bases in between. For the CDR3, the DNA is TGTGCCAGTAGTCCCTCGGGACTGAACACCGGGGAGCTGTTTTTT. Its protein is CASSPSGLNTGELFF. Filled out from reference TRBV19 and TRBJ2-2, the complete variable domain reads DGGITQSPKYLFRKEGQNVTLSCEQNLNHDAMYWYRQDPGQGLRLIYYSQIVNDFQKGDIAEGYSVSREKKESFPLTVTSAQKNPTAFYLCASSPSGLNTGELFFGEGSRLTVL.

DNA for the CDR3: TGTGCCAGCAGCCTGGACAGGGTAGTTGAGCAGTTCTTC. Its protein product is CASSLDRVVEQFF. The chain joins TRBV7-8 to TRBJ2-1; TRBD1 matches at 8 bases. CDR1 is SGHVS and CDR2 is FQNEAQ in the germline V gene. This CDR3 has 13 amino acids. V was pared by 5 bases and J by 9 bases, with 6 bases of the junction left unmatched.

The chain combines TRBV12-3 or TRBV12-4 with TRBJ2-5; 8 bases are a match to TRBD1. J lost 10 bases, V lost 0 bases, and 4 bases had no gene match. The CDR3 consists of 13 residues. The DNA of the CDR3 is TGTGCCAGCAGTTTAGCGCAGGGGGCAATCCAGTACTTC. Protein: CASSLAQGAIQYF.

V and J are TRBV7-6 and TRBJ1-6, with unresolved D. The CDR3 runs 18 residues. Trimming removed 1 base from V and 0 bases from J, with 13 bases in between. In germline, CDR1 is SGHVS, CDR2 FNYEAQ. The CDR3 loop reads CASSLDPPGSSYNSPLHF. The CDR3 nucleotides are TGTGCCAGCAGCTTAGACCCCCCTGGGAGCTCCTATAATTCACCCCTCCACTTT.

The chain uses TRBV5-1 and TRBJ2-1; 11 bases line up with TRBD2. CDR1 SGHRS and CDR2 YFSETQ come from the germline V gene. The CDR3 contains 14 residues. The junction had 7 bases not matched to a gene; V was cut back by 9 bases and J by 5 bases. Written as DNA, the CDR3 is TGCGCCACCAGGACACTAGCGGGGGACAATGAGCAGTTCTTC. Encoded protein: CATRTLAGDNEQFF.

The CDR3, as DNA: TGTGCCAGCAGTTACTCCGGACTCGAACCTGGAAACACCATATATTTT. Translation gives CASSYSGLEPGNTIYF. The V and J genes are TRBV6-2 or TRBV6-3 and TRBJ1-3; no definite D call. This CDR3 has 16 amino acids. Looked up from germline, CDR1 is MNHEY and CDR2 is SVGEGT. Trimming removed 0 bases from V and 2 bases from J, with 11 bases in between.

The chain is built from TRBV5-4 and TRBJ2-6; possibly TRBD1 for D (5 bases). V lost 0 bases and J lost 0, with 7 bases in between. The CDR3 has 16 amino acids. The V gene's germline CDR1 is SGHNT and CDR2 YYREEE (reference sequence). CDR3 DNA: TGTGCCAGCAGCTTGGAAACAGGCTCTGGGGCCAACGTCCTGACTTTC. Translated, it gives CASSLETGSGANVLTF.

The V call is TRBV18, the J call TRBJ1-6; the D gene is possibly TRBD1 (5 bases). Per the germline V gene, CDR1 is KGHSH and CDR2 is LQKENI. Trimming left V 6 bases short and J 0 bases short, with 12 bases between. CDR3 length equals 16 residues. In DNA form, the CDR3 reads TGTGCCAGCTCCCAGGGCTCGACCTCCTATAATTCACCCCTCCACTTT. Translating gives CASSQGSTSYNSPLHF.

V is TRBV9 and J is TRBJ1-2; D may be TRBD1 (5 bases). The CDR3 sequence is 15 residues long. The germline CDR1 and CDR2 sequences are SGDLS and YYNGEE. The V end lost 0 bases, the J end lost 8 bases, and 17 bases lay between the germline ends. CDR3 sequence: CASSVGQGLGRGYTF. CDR3 DNA sequence: TGTGCCAGCAGCGTAGGGCAGGGCTTAGGTAGGGGCTACACCTTC.

This chain joins TRBV18 and TRBJ1-1; D not certain. The CDR3 runs to 16 residues. Between the trimmed V and J ends, which lost 3 bases and 5 bases, there was a span of 19 bases. In germline, CDR1 is KGHSH, CDR2 LQKENI. The CDR3 DNA is TGTGCCAGCTCACCCCTAGGGCGGGTTTTAGGAACTGAAGCTTTCTTT. Translated: CASSPLGRVLGTEAFF.

V and J are TRBV5-1 and TRBJ2-2; D not certain. V lost 6 bases and J lost 2, with 14 bases in between. Germline V lookup: CDR1 SGHRS, CDR2 YFSETQ. This CDR3 region has 15 residues. The CDR3 loop reads CASTPSDSNTGELFF. CDR3 sequence (DNA): TGCGCCAGCACCCCATCAGACTCAAACACCGGGGAGCTGTTTTTT.

This clone has more than one count but fewer than ten. CDR3 region: CASSLGPGLAGVGAYNEQFF. The DNA for the CDR3 is TGCGCCAGCAGCTTGGGGCCCGGACTAGCGGGGGTTGGGGCCTACAATGAGCAGTTCTTC. The rearrangement joins TRBV5-1 to TRBJ2-1; 13 nucleotides align to TRBD2. V trimming: 0 bases; J trimming: 2 bases; junction bases outside the gene matches: 11. Germline V gene lookup returns CDR1 SGHRS and CDR2 YFSETQ. CDR3 length equals 20 residues.

The CDR3 DNA reads TGTGCCAGCGCAGAAGCGGCAAGCTCCTACGAGCAGTACTTC. This translates into CASAEAASSYEQYF. V and J are TRBV6-5 and TRBJ2-7; D possibly corresponds to TRBD2 (5 bases). Germline CDR1 is MNHEY and CDR2 is SVGAGI. This CDR3 comprises 14 residues. Trimming cost V 8 bases and J 0 bases, with 14 bases left between them.

The rearrangement links TRBV2 to TRBJ2-5; perhaps TRBD1 as D (5 bases). Per the germline V gene, CDR1 is SNHLY and CDR2 is FYNNEI. The length of the CDR3 is 15 residues. V lost 6 bases to trimming and J lost 0 bases, with 14 bases between them. CDR3 loop: CASSGDSEYQETQYF. The CDR3 bases are TGTGCCAGCAGCGGCGACAGCGAGTACCAAGAGACCCAGTACTTC.

CDR3 bases: TGTGCCAGCAGCTTAGCCCGGGCGAACACCGGGGAGCTGTTTTTT. Translation gives CASSLARANTGELFF. The rearrangement joins TRBV7-2 to TRBJ2-2; no clear D gene. CDR3 size: 15 residues. The germline CDR1 and CDR2 sequences are SGHTA and FQGNSA. The V gene lost 0 bases and the J gene lost 0 bases, with 5 bases spanning the gap.

This chain connects TRBV6-5 to TRBJ2-7, with a possible D match to TRBD1 (5 bases). The germline V gene has CDR1 MNHEY and CDR2 SVGAGI. Trimming removed 6 bases at V and 4 bases at J, with 10 bases between. The CDR3 contains 12 residues. CDR3 sequence: CASSRDLYEQYF. In DNA, the CDR3 is TGTGCCAGCAGCAGGGATCTTTACGAGCAGTACTTC.

This clone was seen a few times. The chain recombines TRBV4-2 with TRBJ2-1; D perhaps matches TRBD1 (5 bases). Deletions cut 0 bases from V and 6 bases from J, with 12 bases between. The CDR3 has 15 amino acids. Germline lookup yields CDR1 LGHNA and CDR2 YNFKEQ. Here the CDR3 DNA reads TGTGCCAGCAGCCAAGAATTTCCAGGGCGCAATGAGCAGTTCTTC. Translation: CASSQEFPGRNEQFF.

The genes are TRBV14 and TRBJ2-7; D gene ambiguous. The ends were cut back, 4 bases at V and 1 base at J, with 14 bases in the middle. CDR3 length: 15 residues. The germline gives CDR1 SGHDN, CDR2 FVKESK. This chain's CDR3 is CASSRTGSMSYEQYF. The CDR3 DNA reads as TGTGCCAGCAGCCGCACCGGGTCGATGTCCTACGAGCAGTACTTC.

V is TRBV19 and J is TRBJ1-1; D not certain. V was shortened by 5 bases and J by 4 bases, with 14 bases between the two germline ends. This CDR3 is 14 amino acids long. Germline V lookup: CDR1 LNHDA, CDR2 SQIVND (reference sequence). CDR3 loop: CASSSYPLSTEAFF. CDR3 bases: TGTGCCAGTAGTTCCTACCCCCTGTCCACTGAAGCTTTCTTT.

The chain couples TRBV2 to TRBJ1-5; D not resolved. The CDR3 sequence is 14 residues long. Trimming pared 9 bases from V and 1 base from J, leaving 13 bases between. The germline V gene has CDR1 SNHLY and CDR2 FYNNEI. For the CDR3, the DNA is TGTGCCAGTCGCCGAGGCTCGAGCAATCAGCCCCAGCATTTT. It encodes CASRRGSSNQPQHF.

The CDR3 nucleotides are TGTGCCACCAGCAGAGATAACAGGGTATCTTACTCTGGGGCCAACGTCCTGACTTTC. Amino acid sequence: CATSRDNRVSYSGANVLTF. The chain joins TRBV15 to TRBJ2-6; TRBD1 might be the D (6 bases). Trimming pared 0 bases from V and 0 bases from J, leaving 15 bases between. Per the germline V gene, CDR1 is LNHNV and CDR2 is YYDKDF (reference sequence). The CDR3 is 19 amino acids.

The V gene is TRBV30, the J gene TRBJ2-4; no reliable D call. Germline V gene data show CDR1 as GTSNPN and CDR2 as SVGIG (reference sequence). This CDR3 comprises 13 residues. V was trimmed by 1 base and J by 8 bases, leaving 12 bases between them. As DNA, the CDR3 is TGTGCCTGGAGTGCCGGCGGTTGGGACATTCAGTACTTC. Encoded protein: CAWSAGGWDIQYF.

The chain couples TRBV7-9 to TRBJ2-3; 8 bases line up with TRBD2. The CDR3 contains 15 residues. The J segment lost 5 bases and the V segment lost 2 bases, leaving 6 bases of the junction unmatched. Germline V lookup: CDR1 SEHNR, CDR2 FQNEAQ (reference sequence). CDR3 coding DNA: TGTGCCAGCAGCTTATCGGGCGGGGGGATAGATACGCAGTATTTT. Translating it yields CASSLSGGGIDTQYF.